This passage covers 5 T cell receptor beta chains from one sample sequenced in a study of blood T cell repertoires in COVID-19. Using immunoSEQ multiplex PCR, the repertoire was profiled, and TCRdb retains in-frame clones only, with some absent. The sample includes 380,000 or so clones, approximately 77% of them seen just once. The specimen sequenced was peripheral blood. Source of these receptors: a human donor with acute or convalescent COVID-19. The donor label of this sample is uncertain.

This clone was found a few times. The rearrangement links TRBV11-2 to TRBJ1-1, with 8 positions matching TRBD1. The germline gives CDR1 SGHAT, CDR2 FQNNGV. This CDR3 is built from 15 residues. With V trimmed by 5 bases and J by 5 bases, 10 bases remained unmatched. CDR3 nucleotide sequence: TGTGCCAGCAGCATCATACAGGGGGGCAGGACTGAAGCTTTCTTT. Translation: CASSIIQGGRTEAFF.

The CDR3 region has the DNA TGTGCCAGCAGCCAAGGAAGGGCAGGAGGGAGTGAGCAGTTCTTC. Protein sequence: CASSQGRAGGSEQFF. The chain joins TRBV14 to TRBJ2-1, with D possibly being TRBD2 (6 bases). CDR1 and CDR2 (germline): SGHDN, FVKESK. V lost 1 base and J 9 bases, leaving 16 bases between the germline ends. CDR3 length: 15 amino acids.

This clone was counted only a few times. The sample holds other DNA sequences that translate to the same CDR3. The CDR3 protein is CASSPRVTGELFF. CDR3 sequence (DNA): TGTGCCAGCAGCCCCAGGGTCACCGGGGAGCTGTTTTTT. This chain uses TRBV2 with TRBJ2-2; D perhaps matches TRBD1 (5 bases). Trimming removed 6 bases at V and 4 bases at J, with 9 bases between. The CDR3 covers 13 residues. Germline lookup yields CDR1 SNHLY and CDR2 FYNNEI. Looking up the rest from reference TRBV2 and TRBJ2-2 gives the full variable domain: EPEVTQTPSHQVTQMGQEVILRCVPISNHLYFYWYRQILGQKVEFLVSFYNNEISEKSEIFDDQFSVERPDGSNFTLKIRSTKLEDSAMYFCASSPRVTGELFFGEGSRLTVL.

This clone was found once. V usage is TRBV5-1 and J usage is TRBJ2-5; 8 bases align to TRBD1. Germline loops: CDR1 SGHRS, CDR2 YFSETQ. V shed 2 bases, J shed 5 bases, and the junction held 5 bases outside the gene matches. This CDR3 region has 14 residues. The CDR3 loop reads CASSFQGAVETQYF. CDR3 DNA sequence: TGCGCCAGCAGCTTTCAGGGGGCGGTTGAGACCCAGTACTTC.

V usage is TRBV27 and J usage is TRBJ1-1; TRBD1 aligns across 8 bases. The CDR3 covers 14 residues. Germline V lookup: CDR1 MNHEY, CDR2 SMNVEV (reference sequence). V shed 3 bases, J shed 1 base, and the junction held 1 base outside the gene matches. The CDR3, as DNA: TGTGCCAGCAGTTTTCAGGGGGCGAACACTGAAGCTTTCTTT. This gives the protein CASSFQGANTEAFF.